These 6 T cell receptor beta chains came from one sample sequenced in a study of CD8+ T cells in alopecia areata. Reverse transcription of extracted RNA yielded cDNA, which provided the sequencing template. Produced via immunoSEQ multiplex PCR; TCRdb's table is partial and in-frame only. Of roughly 20,000 clones listed, approximately 59% are singletons. For about 5 of the biomarker-study patients, the CD4+ cells were further sorted so as to obtain CD25+CD127- cells. The source material was CD4+ Tregs sorted from blood. The origin of the receptors is a human donor with alopecia areata.

This clone came up a few times. V usage is TRBV14 and J usage is TRBJ1-2; TRBD1 matches 10 bases. The CDR3 spans 17 residues. CDR1 SGHDN and CDR2 FVKESK come from the germline V gene. J lost 4 bases, V lost 3 bases, and 11 bases had no gene match. CDR3: CASSHATGGFRGYGYTF. DNA of the CDR3: TGTGCCAGCAGCCACGCGACAGGGGGCTTCCGGGGCTATGGCTACACCTTC.

The chain employs TRBV5-1 and TRBJ1-5; D is perhaps TRBD1 (5 bases). CDR3 length: 15 amino acids. In germline, CDR1 is SGHRS, CDR2 YFSETQ. Deletions cut 4 bases from V and 2 bases from J, with 13 bases between. The CDR3 coding sequence is TGCGCCAGCAGCCCCCTCGGGGACGGCAATCAGCCCCAGCATTTT. This sequence encodes CASSPLGDGNQPQHF. Full variable domain (remainder filled in from reference TRBV5-1 and TRBJ1-5): KAGVTQTPRYLIKTRGQQVTLSCSPISGHRSVSWYQQTPGQGLQFLFEYFSETQRNKGNFPGRFSGRQFSNSRSEMNVSTLELGDSALYLCASSPLGDGNQPQHFGDGTRLSIL.

This clone came up a few times. The CDR3 here is CSGYTGAEGYTF. The DNA for the CDR3 is TGCAGCGGGTATACAGGGGCAGAGGGCTACACCTTC. The chain links TRBV29-1 to TRBJ1-2; 7 bases are a match to TRBD1. This CDR3 has 12 amino acids. Germline V lookup: CDR1 SQVTM, CDR2 ANQGSEA. J lost 8 bases, V lost 7 bases, and 10 bases had no gene match.

The chain is built from TRBV11-2 and TRBJ2-3; 13 bases line up with TRBD2. CDR1 is SGHAT and CDR2 is FQNNGV in the germline V gene. The CDR3 has 15 amino acids. Trimming cost V 5 bases and J 4 bases; bases outside gene matches: 3. Here the CDR3 DNA reads TGTGCCAGCAGCGCACTAGCGGGGGGGCCAGATACGCAGTATTTT. Translation gives CASSALAGGPDTQYF.

This chain links TRBV7-2 with TRBJ2-1, with TRBD2 matching over 11 bases. V was clipped by 5 bases and J by 1 base; unmatched bases: 4. CDR1 is SGHTA and CDR2 is FQGNSA in the germline V gene. The CDR3 loop spans 16 amino acids. The CDR3 DNA reads TGTGCCAGCAGCCCTACTAGCGGGGGTTCCTACAATGAGCAGTTCTTC. This codes for CASSPTSGGSYNEQFF.

The J gene is TRBJ1-1, the V gene TRBV19, with D uncertain. Germline loops: CDR1 LNHDA, CDR2 SQIVND (reference sequence). V lost 3 bases to trimming and J lost 5 bases, with 25 bases between them. This CDR3 region has 18 residues. The CDR3 reads CASSIMLEERPRWTEAFF. The CDR3 DNA sequence: TGTGCCAGTAGTATTATGCTAGAAGAGAGGCCGAGGTGGACTGAAGCTTTCTTT.